The clone carrying this TCR beta chain was seen more than once but under ten times. The record originates from a study of molecular identifiers for immune sequencing clone quantification. Sorting was used to obtain naive CD8 T cells (CD8+CD4-CCR7+CD45RA+). The CDR3 totals 18 residues. J lost 2 bases, V lost 5 bases, and 13 bases had no gene match. Germline V CDR1 and CDR2: SNHLY, FYNNEI. The bulk TCR libraries were made with methods described before and with listed TCR primers. TCRdb itself ran the PCR reads through MiXCR, one entry per CDR3 protein. The repertoire has about 640,000 distinct CDR3 sequences, just under 20% of them found once; the top ten carry roughly 0.9%.

The chain recombines TRBV2 with TRBJ1-5; 9 bases fit TRBD1. Sequenced sample: naive CD8+ T cells from blood, with Jurkat cell RNA spiked in. Subset indicated: FACS-sorted CD8+CD4-CCR7+CD45RA+ naive T cells. The sequence derives from a human donor in good health. Some libraries in this study had Jurkat cell RNA spiked in. The CDR3 nucleotides are TGTGCCAGCAGTTCCGGGACAGGGTCAGAGATCGGCAATCAGCCCCAGCATTTT. Protein: CASSSGTGSEIGNQPQHF. The full variable domain, in which reference TRBV2 and TRBJ1-5 provide the parts outside the CDR3, is EPEVTQTPSHQVTQMGQEVILRCVPISNHLYFYWYRQILGQKVEFLVSFYNNEISEKSEIFDDQFSVERPDGSNFTLKIRSTKLEDSAMYFCASSSGTGSEIGNQPQHFGDGTRLSIL.